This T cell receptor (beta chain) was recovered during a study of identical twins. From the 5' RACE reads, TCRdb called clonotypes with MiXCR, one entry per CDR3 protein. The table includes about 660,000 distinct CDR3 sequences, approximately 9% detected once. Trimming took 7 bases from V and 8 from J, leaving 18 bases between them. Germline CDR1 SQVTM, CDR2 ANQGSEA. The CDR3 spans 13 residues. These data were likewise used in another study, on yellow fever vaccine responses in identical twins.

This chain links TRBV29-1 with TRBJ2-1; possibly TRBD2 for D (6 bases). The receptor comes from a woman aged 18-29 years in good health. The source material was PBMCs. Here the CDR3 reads CSAEEGLGYEQFF. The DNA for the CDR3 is TGCAGCGCCGAGGAGGGCTTGGGTTATGAGCAGTTCTTC.